This TCR beta chain appears in the sequencing data of a study of human T cells and chemical hapten exposure. As for the study in general: Upper-back patches of 0.01% DPC were read at 6 days.

CDR1 LGHDT and CDR2 YNNKEL come from the germline V gene (reference sequence). The CDR3 is 14 amino acids. Trimming cost V 3 bases and J 1 base, with 6 bases left between them. Under the authors' procedure: There were a median of approximately 100,000 TCRs per sample, with a range from about 20,000 to 700,000. From the RACE reads, TCRdb called clonotypes with MiXCR, one entry per CDR3 protein. None of the V and J calls come from the authors' own analysis; TCRdb made them. The table shows about 61,000 distinct CDR3 sequences, with around 7% occurring only once. Indicated time point: pre-sensitization, week 0. As for treatment: therapeutic diphenylcyclopropenone sensitization with weekly scalp DPC. Patch tests were applied only after blood draws. Researchers extracted total RNA from unfractionated whole blood. At least ten counts were recorded for this clonotype.

This sequence joins TRBV3-1 and TRBJ2-2; no reliable D call. The sequenced sample was whole blood, obtained in connection with sensitization to the hapten diphenylcyclopropenone (DPC). The receptor's source is a woman aged 30 to 39 with alopecia areata. Some clones in this sample may be carry-over from other donors' samples. CDR3 coding DNA: TGTGCCAGCAGCCACACGCGGAACACCGGGGAGCTGTTTTTT. Translated, it gives CASSHTRNTGELFF.